The 26 T cell receptor beta chains below all came from one sample that was sequenced in a study of shared clonotypes between healthy human individuals. Sequencing used immunoSEQ multiplex PCR; TCRdb keeps in-frame clones, though not all of them. Of over 2 million clones detected, 85% to 95% appear once; the ten largest clones hold more than 0.1%. The sample comprised naive CD4+ T cells sorted from blood. Indicated subset: CD45RA+ positively selected. The receptors originated from a man aged 18 to 30 in good health.

The chain joins TRBV9 to TRBJ2-7; TRBD2 matches at 7 bases. CDR1 SGDLS and CDR2 YYNGEE come from the germline V gene. V lost 3 bases, J lost 1 base, and 4 bases stayed unmatched. The CDR3 runs to 14 residues. DNA for the CDR3: TGTGCCAGCAGCGAGACTAGCAGTTCCTACGAGCAGTACTTC. It translates to CASSETSSSYEQYF.

The gene calls are TRBV5-1 and TRBJ2-1; the match to TRBD2 covers 8 bases. The germline gives CDR1 SGHRS, CDR2 YFSETQ. The CDR3 covers 15 residues. V was clipped by 4 bases and J by 0 bases; unmatched bases: 3. The CDR3 loop is CASSKSGSSYNEQFF. DNA of the CDR3: TGCGCCAGCAGCAAGAGCGGGAGCTCCTACAATGAGCAGTTCTTC.

The chain is built from TRBV30 and TRBJ2-3; 8 bases match TRBD2. The CDR3 totals 14 residues. Germline CDR1 reads GTSNPN; CDR2 reads SVGIG (reference sequence). The junction had 10 bases not matched to a gene; V was cut back by 3 bases and J by 8 bases. The CDR3, as DNA: TGTGCCTGGAGGGTAATAGCGGGAAGAGGTACGCAGTATTTT. Protein: CAWRVIAGRGTQYF.

The chain combines TRBV19 with TRBJ1-1; D uncertain. The germline V gene has CDR1 LNHDA and CDR2 SQIVND (reference sequence). V was pared by 6 bases and J by 1 base, with 12 bases between. There are 14 residues in the CDR3. The CDR3 loop is CASSSGSKNTEAFF. CDR3 bases: TGTGCCAGTAGCTCGGGCAGCAAGAACACTGAAGCTTTCTTT.

The V call is TRBV5-4, the J call TRBJ1-6, with a tentative D call TRBD1 (6 bases). The V and J ends lost 4 bases and 3 bases respectively, with 14 bases between them. This CDR3 contains 16 residues. Looked up from germline, CDR1 is SGHNT and CDR2 is YYREEE (reference sequence). In DNA, the CDR3 is TGTGCCAGCAGCCAGGACCCGGGACACTATAATTCACCCCTCCACTTT. The encoded protein is CASSQDPGHYNSPLHF.

The gene calls are TRBV27 and TRBJ2-7, with 8 bases that match TRBD1. The junction had 2 bases not matched to a gene; V was cut back by 6 bases and J by 1 base. Germline V gene sequence: CDR1 MNHEY, CDR2 SMNVEV (reference sequence). The CDR3 totals 13 residues. CDR3 DNA sequence: TGTGCCAGCAGCCGACAGGGGTCCTACGAGCAGTACTTC. As protein: CASSRQGSYEQYF.

The sample holds one count of this clone. The chain joins TRBV10-3 to TRBJ2-7, with D perhaps assigned TRBD1 or TRBD2 (6 bases each). Trimming pared 6 bases from V and 6 bases from J, leaving 18 bases between. Looked up from germline, CDR1 is ENHRY and CDR2 is SYGVKD. The CDR3 consists of 14 residues. The CDR3 region has the DNA TGTGCCATCAGCGCCGGGGGCGGAGTGGCCGAGCAGTACTTC. It yields the protein CAISAGGGVAEQYF.

Here the CDR3 reads CAWSVLASGGTGETQYF. The CDR3 region has the DNA TGTGCCTGGAGTGTACTGGCTAGCGGGGGGACGGGGGAGACCCAGTACTTC. The chain recombines TRBV30 with TRBJ2-5; 11 bases line up with TRBD2. From germline, CDR1 is GTSNPN and CDR2 SVGIG (reference sequence). V shed 0 bases, J shed 5 bases, and the junction held 11 bases outside the gene matches. This CDR3 has 17 amino acids.

As for this clone: Other DNA sequences within the sample encode an identical CDR3. The V call is TRBV5-4, the J call TRBJ1-3; no reliable D call. The CDR3 has 12 amino acids. Trimming cost V 0 bases and J 2 bases, with 0 bases left between them. The germline V gene has CDR1 SGHNT and CDR2 YYREEE (reference sequence). In nucleotides, the CDR3 is TGTGCCAGCAGCTTGGCTGGAAACACCATATATTTT. Translating gives CASSLAGNTIYF.

This clone was picked up one time. The chain is built from TRBV5-1 and TRBJ2-7; no definite D call. V lost 3 bases and J lost 7, with 11 bases in between. The CDR3 is 12 amino acids. Germline lookup yields CDR1 SGHRS and CDR2 YFSETQ. The CDR3 region is CASSSSPREQYF. CDR3 DNA sequence: TGCGCCAGCAGCTCCTCACCTCGGGAGCAGTACTTC.

About this clone itself: Other nucleotide sequences in the sample specify the same CDR3. The V and J genes are TRBV4-3 and TRBJ2-2; TRBD2 might be the D (6 bases). Germline loops: CDR1 LGHNA, CDR2 YSLEER. The V and J ends lost 1 base and 5 bases respectively, with 14 bases between them. The CDR3 covers 16 residues. This CDR3 is CASSQVRGSGTGELFF. The CDR3 DNA reads as TGCGCCAGCAGCCAAGTCCGGGGGAGCGGGACCGGGGAGCTGTTTTTT.

This clone appeared a single time. The genes are TRBV19 and TRBJ2-1; TRBD2 matches 14 bases. The V gene end was trimmed by 4 bases and the J gene end by 0 bases; junction bases not matched to a gene: 8. There are 19 residues in the CDR3. From germline, CDR1 is LNHDA and CDR2 SQIVND (reference sequence). CDR3 loop: CASSSSGLAGVTSYNEQFF. DNA of the CDR3: TGTGCCAGTAGTAGCTCGGGACTAGCGGGGGTTACCTCCTACAATGAGCAGTTCTTC.

This chain links TRBV18 with TRBJ2-7; D is unclear. Deletions cut 4 bases from V and 3 bases from J, with 4 bases between. The CDR3 runs 11 residues. Germline V gene data show CDR1 as KGHSH and CDR2 as LQKENI. The CDR3 sequence: CASSQDYEQYF. The CDR3 DNA reads TGTGCCAGCTCACAAGACTACGAGCAGTACTTC. The whole variable domain, remainder taken from reference TRBV18 and TRBJ2-7, is NAGVMQNPRHLVRRRGQEARLRCSPMKGHSHVYWYRQLPEEGLKFMVYLQKENIIDESGMPKERFSAEFPKEGPSILRIQQVVRGDSAAYFCASSQDYEQYFGPGTRLTVT.

Concerning this clone itself: The identical CDR3 is also encoded by other nucleotide sequences in the sample. The chain is built from TRBV11-3 and TRBJ1-1; D gene uncertain. The CDR3 runs to 13 residues. The V gene's germline CDR1 is SGHNT and CDR2 YENEEA. V lost 3 bases, J lost 0 bases, and 5 bases lay in between. The CDR3 DNA reads TGTGCCAGCAGCTTGGGGATGAACACTGAAGCTTTCTTT. The encoded protein is CASSLGMNTEAFF.

As concerns this clone: Since a much larger clone is just one base distant, this may be a read error. The chain employs TRBV19 and TRBJ1-1; the match to TRBD1 covers 8 bases. The CDR3 is 16 amino acids. CDR1 LNHDA and CDR2 SQIVND come from the germline V gene (reference sequence). DNA of the CDR3: TGTGCCAGTAGTAAGAGGACAGGGAGAATGAACATTGAAGCTTTCTTT. Residues: CASSKRTGRMNIEAFF. Variable domain in full (rest from reference TRBV19 and TRBJ1-1): DGGITQSPKYLFRKEGQNVTLSCEQNLNHDAMYWYRQDPGQGLRLIYYSQIVNDFQKGDIAEGYSVSREKKESFPLTVTSAQKNPTAFYLCASSKRTGRMNIEAFFGQGTRLTVV.

The count of this clone is one. The rearrangement uses TRBV4-1 and TRBJ1-1; D not resolved. Germline V gene data show CDR1 as MGHRA and CDR2 as YSYEKL. This CDR3 is 15 amino acids long. V was shortened by 2 bases and J by 6 bases, with 16 bases between the two germline ends. CDR3 in DNA: TGCGCCAGCAGCCAACCCAACCCAGGTAGAGCTGAAGCTTTCTTT. Its translation: CASSQPNPGRAEAFF.

V is TRBV5-1 and J is TRBJ2-7; 8 bases agree with TRBD1. The germline V gene encodes CDR1 SGHRS and CDR2 YFSETQ. This CDR3 comprises 14 residues. Unmatched junction bases numbered 6, after V lost 4 bases and J lost 3 bases. The CDR3 spells CASSPRGLGYEQYF. CDR3 in DNA: TGCGCCAGCAGCCCCAGGGGGCTGGGCTACGAGCAGTACTTC.

V and J are TRBV5-4 and TRBJ2-2; D gene ambiguous. Trimming cost V 2 bases and J 3 bases, with 11 bases left between them. Germline V gene lookup returns CDR1 SGHNT and CDR2 YYREEE (reference sequence). The CDR3 consists of 15 residues. CDR3 sequence (DNA): TGTGCCAGCAGCTTTGGGATTGTGGACACCGGGGAGCTGTTTTTT. Its translation is CASSFGIVDTGELFF.

This clone was picked up one time. The chain has TRBV10-3 and TRBJ2-2; 7 bases align to TRBD2. Losses at the gene ends were 10 bases for V and 4 bases for J; bases not matched to a gene: 6. From germline, CDR1 is ENHRY and CDR2 SYGVKD. The CDR3 has 13 amino acids. For the CDR3, the DNA is TGTGCCACGACCTCGGGGGGCACCGGGGAGCTGTTTTTT. This sequence encodes CATTSGGTGELFF.

The rearrangement links TRBV19 to TRBJ2-7; D is perhaps TRBD1 or TRBD2 (5 bases each). Germline CDR1 LNHDA, CDR2 SQIVND (reference sequence). V gave up 5 bases and J gave up 2 bases, with 19 bases separating them. This CDR3 is 16 amino acids long. The CDR3 loop is CASSHRGPLRTYEQYF. CDR3 sequence (DNA): TGTGCCAGTAGTCACCGGGGACCGCTGAGAACCTACGAGCAGTACTTC.

The rearrangement joins TRBV28 to TRBJ1-1, with TRBD1 matching over 7 bases. Germline V gene data show CDR1 as MDHEN and CDR2 as SYDVKM. The CDR3 spans 14 residues. V lost 2 bases and J lost 1; bases outside the gene matches: 1. Here the CDR3 DNA reads TGTGCCAGCAGTTTAAAGGGGGCGAACACTGAAGCTTTCTTT. Its translation is CASSLKGANTEAFF. The whole variable domain, filled in from reference TRBV28 and TRBJ1-1, reads DVKVTQSSRYLVKRTGEKVFLECVQDMDHENMFWYRQDPGLGLRLIYFSYDVKMKEKGDIPEGYSVSREKKERFSLILESASTNQTSMYLCASSLKGANTEAFFGQGTRLTVV.

The rearrangement joins TRBV2 to TRBJ2-7, with a tentative D call TRBD2 (5 bases). Germline assignment: CDR1 SNHLY and CDR2 FYNNEI. CDR3 size: 12 residues. The V gene lost 4 bases and the J gene lost 4 bases, with 8 bases spanning the gap. The CDR3 sequence is CASSVSGYEQYF. Written as DNA, the CDR3 is TGTGCCAGCAGTGTTTCGGGGTACGAGCAGTACTTC.

The V and J genes are TRBV11-3 and TRBJ1-1; TRBD1 matches 10 bases. Looked up from germline, CDR1 is SGHNT and CDR2 is YENEEA. After removal of 5 bases from V and 4 bases from J, the junction contained 4 bases not matched to a gene. The CDR3 runs 14 residues. The CDR3 nucleotides read TGTGCCAGCAGCCGGGGACAGGGGACCACTGAAGCTTTCTTT. Its protein product is CASSRGQGTTEAFF.

The rearrangement joins TRBV2 to TRBJ2-5; TRBD2 is a possible D gene (5 bases). There are 12 residues in the CDR3. Germline V gene data show CDR1 as SNHLY and CDR2 as FYNNEI. Trimming took off 8 bases at V and 0 bases at J, with 7 bases between the two ends. The CDR3 region is CASGEHQETQYF. CDR3 DNA sequence: TGTGCCAGCGGGGAGCACCAAGAGACCCAGTACTTC.

The V gene is TRBV19, the J gene TRBJ2-1; no reliable D call. CDR1 and CDR2 (germline): LNHDA, SQIVND (reference sequence). V shed 1 base and J shed 7 bases, with 8 bases lying between them. CDR3 length: 13 residues. CDR3 DNA: TGTGCCAGTAGTATAGGAGTCCCAAATGAGCAGTTCTTC. Residues: CASSIGVPNEQFF. Based on the CDR3 plus reference TRBV19 and TRBJ2-1, the full variable domain is DGGITQSPKYLFRKEGQNVTLSCEQNLNHDAMYWYRQDPGQGLRLIYYSQIVNDFQKGDIAEGYSVSREKKESFPLTVTSAQKNPTAFYLCASSIGVPNEQFFGPGTRLTVL.

Regarding this clone: Other DNA sequences in this sample translate to the same CDR3. The V and J genes are TRBV18 and TRBJ2-5; the match to TRBD1 covers 8 bases. The junction had 3 bases not matched to a gene; V was cut back by 4 bases and J by 5 bases. This CDR3 contains 13 residues. The germline CDR1 and CDR2 sequences are KGHSH and LQKENI. For the CDR3, the DNA is TGTGCCAGCTCACAGGACAGGGCGGAGACCCAGTACTTC. It translates to CASSQDRAETQYF. Full variable domain (rest looked up from reference TRBV18 and TRBJ2-5): NAGVMQNPRHLVRRRGQEARLRCSPMKGHSHVYWYRQLPEEGLKFMVYLQKENIIDESGMPKERFSAEFPKEGPSILRIQQVVRGDSAAYFCASSQDRAETQYFGPGTRLLVL.